Each of the 29 T cell receptor beta chains below was sequenced from the same sample in a study of blood T cell repertoires in COVID-19. Measured with immunoSEQ multiplex PCR; TCRdb has only the in-frame clones, and not every one. This sample has roughly 84,000 clones, with 80% found just once. Input material: peripheral blood. These receptors were taken from a woman aged 40-49 years with active or convalescent COVID-19.

J is TRBJ2-5 and V is TRBV7-2; TRBD1 matches 10 bases. The CDR3 loop spans 15 amino acids. J lost 5 bases, V lost 5 bases, and 8 bases had no gene match. Germline CDR1 reads SGHTA; CDR2 reads FQGNSA. CDR3 sequence reads: CASSLDRGQWETQYF. The CDR3 nucleotides are TGTGCCAGCAGCCTTGACAGGGGGCAGTGGGAGACCCAGTACTTC.

This sequence joins TRBV5-1 and TRBJ2-7; D is uncertain. Germline-derived CDR1 and CDR2 are SGHRS and YFSETQ. CDR3 size: 16 residues. The germline V and J ends were trimmed by 4 bases and 2 bases, with 19 bases remaining between them. The CDR3 loop is CASSPNPSSIPYEQYF. The DNA of the CDR3 is TGCGCCAGCAGCCCTAATCCCTCATCGATTCCCTACGAGCAGTACTTC.

The rearrangement links TRBV5-1 to TRBJ1-1; D uncertain. CDR3 length: 15 residues. CDR1 and CDR2 from the germline V gene are SGHRS and YFSETQ. The V gene lost 3 bases and the J gene lost 4 bases, with 16 bases spanning the gap. CDR3 protein: CASSWEWGVGTEAFF. In DNA form, the CDR3 reads TGCGCCAGCAGCTGGGAATGGGGAGTAGGCACTGAAGCTTTCTTT.

The CDR3 spells CASSQGQDSSYEQYF. The CDR3 DNA reads as TGTGCCAGCAGCCAAGGGCAGGACAGCTCCTACGAGCAGTACTTC. The J gene is TRBJ2-7, the V gene TRBV4-2, with D maybe TRBD1 (6 bases). Trimming cost V 1 base and J 0 bases, with 10 bases left between them. Germline V gene sequence: CDR1 LGHNA, CDR2 YNFKEQ. The CDR3 length is 15 residues.

The gene calls are TRBV15 and TRBJ2-5; D might be TRBD1 (5 bases). The germline CDR1 and CDR2 sequences are LNHNV and YYDKDF (reference sequence). The CDR3 length is 14 residues. V was clipped by 3 bases and J by 3 bases, with 11 bases between them. The CDR3 is CATSRSTVEETQYF. CDR3 nucleotides: TGTGCCACCAGCAGGTCGACAGTGGAAGAGACCCAGTACTTC.

This chain joins TRBV9 and TRBJ2-3, with 8 nucleotides matching TRBD1. V trimming: 3 bases; J trimming: 0 bases; junction bases outside the gene matches: 6. The CDR3 is 16 residues long. The germline V gene encodes CDR1 SGDLS and CDR2 YYNGEE. The CDR3 nucleotides are TGTGCCAGCAGCGCCTACAGGGGGGATAGCACAGATACGCAGTATTTT. It codes for CASSAYRGDSTDTQYF. Combining the CDR3 with reference TRBV9 and TRBJ2-3 gives the whole variable domain DSGVTQTPKHLITATGQRVTLRCSPRSGDLSVYWYQQSLDQGLQFLIQYYNGEERAKGNILERFSAQQFPDLHSELNLSSLELGDSALYFCASSAYRGDSTDTQYFGPGTRLTVL.

The CDR3 here is CASSSSGSESQETQYF. The CDR3 nucleotides read TGCGCCAGCAGCTCTAGCGGGAGTGAGTCCCAAGAGACCCAGTACTTC. The chain recombines TRBV5-1 with TRBJ2-5; 10 bases line up with TRBD2. CDR3 length equals 16 residues. J gave up 1 base and V 3 bases, and 6 bases lay outside the gene matches. CDR1 is SGHRS, CDR2 YFSETQ, per germline.

The rearrangement uses TRBV18 and TRBJ2-3; TRBD2 matches 9 bases. CDR3 length: 15 residues. Per germline, CDR1 KGHSH and CDR2 LQKENI. V lost 5 bases and J lost 6; bases outside the gene matches: 9. This CDR3 reads CASSFVAGEVDTQYF. CDR3 DNA sequence: TGTGCCAGCTCATTCGTAGCGGGAGAAGTCGATACGCAGTATTTT.

The chain has TRBV2 and TRBJ2-7, with D unclear. V shed 4 bases and J shed 3 bases, with 13 bases lying between them. This CDR3 has 14 amino acids. Germline values: CDR1 SNHLY, CDR2 FYNNEI. The CDR3 region has the DNA TGTGCCAGCAGTGGAGGAGTAATGATCTACGAGCAGTACTTC. As protein: CASSGGVMIYEQYF.

CDR3 in amino acids: CASRQSGTNNSPLHF. The CDR3 DNA reads TGTGCCAGCAGGCAATCCGGGACAAATAATTCACCCCTCCACTTT. The V and J genes are TRBV4-2 and TRBJ1-6, with D tentatively TRBD1 (6 bases). Germline CDR1 is LGHNA and CDR2 is YNFKEQ. The CDR3 has 15 residues. Trimming removed 6 bases from V and 5 bases from J, with 14 bases in between.

This chain links TRBV4-1 with TRBJ2-5, with D perhaps TRBD2 (5 bases). Deletions cut 1 base from V and 2 bases from J, with 20 bases between. The CDR3 loop spans 18 amino acids. Per the germline V gene, CDR1 is MGHRA and CDR2 is YSYEKL. This CDR3 is CASSQVGQRGGLQETQYF. CDR3 sequence (DNA): TGCGCCAGCAGCCAAGTAGGGCAGCGCGGAGGCCTACAAGAGACCCAGTACTTC.

The chain is built from TRBV28 and TRBJ2-7; 12 bases agree with TRBD2. This CDR3 has 15 residues. V trimming: 6 bases; J trimming: 3 bases; junction bases outside the gene matches: 6. Per the germline V gene, CDR1 is MDHEN and CDR2 is SYDVKM. The CDR3 protein is CASRAGLAGLYEQYF. The CDR3 DNA is TGTGCCAGCAGGGCGGGACTAGCGGGCCTCTACGAGCAGTACTTC.

The V call is TRBV24-1, the J call TRBJ2-2; TRBD1 agrees at 10 bases. This CDR3 is built from 15 residues. After removal of 3 bases from V and 3 bases from J, the junction contained 0 bases not matched to a gene. The germline CDR1 and CDR2 sequences are KGHDR and SFDVKD. The CDR3 bases are TGTGCCACCAGTGATGGGACAGGGGACACCGGGGAGCTGTTTTTT. Protein product: CATSDGTGDTGELFF.

This chain uses TRBV10-3 with TRBJ1-4; 8 bases are shared with TRBD1. V shed 9 bases, J shed 8 bases, and the junction held 8 bases outside the gene matches. Germline CDR1 and CDR2: ENHRY and SYGVKD. The length of the CDR3 is 13 residues. Here the CDR3 reads CAIAPDRGEKLFF. CDR3 DNA sequence: TGTGCCATTGCCCCCGACAGGGGCGAAAAACTGTTTTTT.

V usage is TRBV7-9 and J usage is TRBJ1-6; D perhaps matches TRBD1 (5 bases). CDR3 length: 15 residues. Deletions cut 1 base from V and 6 bases from J, with 10 bases between. Germline V gene data show CDR1 as SEHNR and CDR2 as FQNEAQ (reference sequence). CDR3 nucleotide sequence: TGTGCCAGCAGCTTAGGCGGGGCGGGTAATTCACCCCTCCACTTT. This encodes CASSLGGAGNSPLHF.

CDR3 region: CAWKLGDREGQPQHF. CDR3 coding DNA: TGTGCCTGGAAACTCGGGGACAGGGAAGGTCAGCCCCAGCATTTT. The gene calls are TRBV30 and TRBJ1-5, with TRBD1 matching over 9 bases. The CDR3 loop spans 15 amino acids. Germline CDR1 GTSNPN, CDR2 SVGIG (reference sequence). Trimming took 4 bases from V and 6 from J; bases not matched to a gene: 10.

The chain is built from TRBV3-1 (or the pseudogene TRBV3-2) and TRBJ2-3; 7 nucleotides align to TRBD1. After removal of 4 bases from V and 1 base from J, the junction contained 5 bases not matched to a gene. The CDR3 covers 15 residues. CDR1 and CDR2 from the germline V gene are LGHDT and YNNKEL (reference sequence). DNA for the CDR3: TGTGCCAGCAGCCGACAGGGAACTCGCACAGATACGCAGTATTTT. Its translation: CASSRQGTRTDTQYF.

The chain has TRBV29-1 and TRBJ2-7; D is perhaps TRBD1 (5 bases). The CDR3 length is 12 residues. The V gene's germline CDR1 is SQVTM and CDR2 ANQGSEA. The V gene lost 6 bases and the J gene lost 0 bases, with 9 bases spanning the gap. The CDR3 loop reads CSVGTGSYEQYF. In nucleotides, the CDR3 is TGCAGCGTCGGAACAGGCTCCTACGAGCAGTACTTC.

Concerning this clone itself: A junction end diverges from the germline sequence, so it may reflect a read error. This rearrangement joins TRBV7-3 to TRBJ2-5; 11 positions agree with TRBD2. The CDR3 contains 14 residues. CDR1 is SGHTA and CDR2 is FQGTGA in the germline V gene. The CDR3 here is CASSLIGLAGRQHF. CDR3 DNA: TGTGCCAGCAGCTTAATCGGACTAGCGGGCCGACAGCACTTC.

This chain joins TRBV4-3 and TRBJ2-7, with 9 bases lining up with TRBD1. The CDR3 has 15 residues. V was clipped by 1 base and J by 3 bases; unmatched bases: 4. Germline V lookup: CDR1 LGHNA, CDR2 YSLEER. CDR3 amino acids: CASSQVGTGIYEQYF. For the CDR3, the DNA is TGCGCCAGCAGCCAAGTCGGGACAGGGATCTACGAGCAGTACTTC.

The rearrangement links TRBV5-1 to TRBJ1-1; D unclear. The germline V gene has CDR1 SGHRS and CDR2 YFSETQ. CDR3 length: 17 amino acids. With 4 bases removed from V and 0 bases from J, the gap between germline ends came to 19 bases. CDR3 loop: CASSEGGLARMNTEAFF. The CDR3 DNA follows: TGCGCCAGCAGCGAAGGAGGTTTGGCAAGAATGAACACTGAAGCTTTCTTT.

This chain links TRBV5-4 with TRBJ1-6, with no clear D. The germline gives CDR1 SGHNT, CDR2 YYREEE (reference sequence). The CDR3 runs 12 residues. V lost 3 bases and J 9 bases, leaving 7 bases between the germline ends. CDR3 in DNA: TGTGCCAGCAGCTCCCCTACTTCACCCCTCCACTTT. Residues: CASSSPTSPLHF.

V gene TRBV19 combines with J gene TRBJ2-1, with D tentatively TRBD1 (6 bases). Germline lookup yields CDR1 LNHDA and CDR2 SQIVND (reference sequence). The CDR3 has 14 residues. V shed 6 bases and J shed 5 bases, with 14 bases lying between them. The CDR3 is CASSKGQRNNEQFF. The CDR3 DNA is TGTGCCAGTAGCAAAGGACAGCGCAACAATGAGCAGTTCTTC.

In this sample, this clone turned up a few times. The same CDR3 arises from other DNA sequences in this sample as well. The chain uses TRBV11-2 and TRBJ2-3; weak D call: TRBD1 (6 bases). Germline V gene lookup returns CDR1 SGHAT and CDR2 FQNNGV. This CDR3 has 13 amino acids. The V and J ends lost 3 bases and 2 bases respectively, with 6 bases between them. CDR3 sequence reads: CASSLGHTDTQYF. The CDR3 DNA is TGTGCCAGCAGCTTGGGACACACAGATACGCAGTATTTT. The variable domain in full, completed from reference TRBV11-2 and TRBJ2-3, reads EAGVAQSPRYKIIEKRQSVAFWCNPISGHATLYWYQQILGQGPKLLIQFQNNGVVDDSQLPKDRFSAERLKGVDSTLKIQPAKLEDSAVYLCASSLGHTDTQYFGPGTRLTVL.

The chain links TRBV14 to TRBJ1-2, with 9 nucleotides matching TRBD1. The CDR3 contains 15 residues. V lost 4 bases and J lost 5; bases outside the gene matches: 8. Germline CDR1 reads SGHDN; CDR2 reads FVKESK. For the CDR3, the DNA is TGTGCCAGCAGCCCCAGGGGGACAGGGAAATATGGCTACACCTTC. Translating it yields CASSPRGTGKYGYTF. Full variable domain (outside the CDR3, taken from reference TRBV14 and TRBJ1-2): EAGVTQFPSHSVIEKGQTVTLRCDPISGHDNLYWYRRVMGKEIKFLLHFVKESKQDESGMPNNRFLAERTGGTYSTLKVQPAELEDSGVYFCASSPRGTGKYGYTFGSGTRLTVV.

The rearrangement uses TRBV2 and TRBJ2-3; 8 bases agree with TRBD2. Germline CDR1 is SNHLY and CDR2 is FYNNEI. The CDR3 length is 14 residues. V shed 9 bases and J 4 bases; nucleotides not matched to a gene: 9. DNA for the CDR3: TGTGCCAGAGCGGGGGAAACCCGCCCAGATACGCAGTATTTT. It translates to CARAGETRPDTQYF.

This clone appeared a few times. The rearrangement uses TRBV6-5 and TRBJ1-5, with 9 bases that match TRBD1. V lost 8 bases and J lost 1; bases outside the gene matches: 6. The V gene's germline CDR1 is MNHEY and CDR2 SVGAGI. This CDR3 spans 15 amino acids. The DNA for the CDR3 is TGTGCCAGCGATACAGGGGGCAACAGCAATCAGCCCCAGCATTTT. Its translation: CASDTGGNSNQPQHF.

This clone was seen just once. For the CDR3, the DNA is TGTGCCAGCAGCTCGCCTAGTTATATTCCAATGAACACTGAAGCTTTCTTT. It translates to CASSSPSYIPMNTEAFF. The chain couples TRBV5-4 to TRBJ1-1; D is undetermined. Germline V gene data show CDR1 as SGHNT and CDR2 as YYREEE (reference sequence). The CDR3 consists of 17 residues. Trimming removed 3 bases at V and 0 bases at J, with 18 bases between.

This chain joins TRBV19 and TRBJ2-7, with D hard to call. Trimming left V 4 bases short and J 6 bases short, with 13 bases between. Germline CDR1 LNHDA, CDR2 SQIVND (reference sequence). The CDR3 has 13 residues. CDR3 sequence: CASSTRQQREQYF. The CDR3 DNA is TGTGCCAGTAGTACGCGACAACAACGCGAGCAGTACTTC.